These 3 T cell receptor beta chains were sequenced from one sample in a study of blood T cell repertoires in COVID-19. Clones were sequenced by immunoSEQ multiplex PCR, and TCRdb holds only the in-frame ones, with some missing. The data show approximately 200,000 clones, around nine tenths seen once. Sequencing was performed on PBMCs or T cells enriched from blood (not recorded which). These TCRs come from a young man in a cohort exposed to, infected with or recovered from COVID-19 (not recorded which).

CDR3 loop: CASSITGTDSSYEQYF. The CDR3 DNA follows: TGTGCCAGTAGTATAACCGGGACAGACTCTTCCTACGAGCAGTACTTC. J is TRBJ2-7 and V is TRBV19, with 7 bases aligning to TRBD1. Germline CDR1 reads LNHDA; CDR2 reads SQIVND (reference sequence). V gave up 2 bases and J gave up 1 base; unmatched junction bases: 8. This CDR3 has 16 amino acids.

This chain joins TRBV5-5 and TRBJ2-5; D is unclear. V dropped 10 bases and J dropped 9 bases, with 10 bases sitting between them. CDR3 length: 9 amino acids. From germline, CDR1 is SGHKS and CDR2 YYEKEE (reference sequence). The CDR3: CAPLAAQYF. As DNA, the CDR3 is TGTGCCCCGCTGGCGGCCCAGTACTTC.

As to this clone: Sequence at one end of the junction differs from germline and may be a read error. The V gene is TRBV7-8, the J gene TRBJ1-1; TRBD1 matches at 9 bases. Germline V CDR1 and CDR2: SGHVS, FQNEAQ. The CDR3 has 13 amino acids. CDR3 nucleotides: TGTGCCAGCAGCTTAGCGCTCCCGACAGGGGGGTCGTTT. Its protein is CASSLALPTGGSF.